This T cell receptor (beta chain) was recorded in a study of T cells in localized non-small cell lung cancer. Findings of the study overall: Because sequencing included only one region (of the tumor), heterogeneity remains possible. Adjacent uninvolved lung tissue had the highest T cell clonality, exceeding tumor. Appearances in adjacent lung were noted for a median 57 of the top 100 tumor clones.

Comments on this clone: The antigen remains unidentified.

Profiled with immunoSEQ multiplex PCR; TCRdb holds only in-frame clones, not every one. Among about 21,000 clones listed, roughly 80% were seen once. V was cut by 6 bases and J by 7 bases, with 16 bases left in between. The V gene's germline CDR1 is MNHEY and CDR2 SVGAGI. The CDR3 sequence is 14 residues long. The receptor was isolated from a man between 40 and 69 years old with stage I lung adenocarcinoma. The source material was peripheral blood, sampled before any cancer treatment. The rearrangement uses TRBV6-5 and TRBJ1-5; D unclear. CDR3 in amino acids: CASSLKSTGQPQHF. Written as DNA, the CDR3 is TGTGCCAGCAGCCTGAAGAGTACGGGACAGCCCCAGCATTTT.